Each of the 3 T cell receptor beta chains below was sequenced from the same sample in a study of PD-L1 blockade in urothelial cancer. The sample's time point: pretreatment peripheral blood. Measured with immunoSEQ multiplex PCR; TCRdb has only the in-frame clones, and not every one. The sample has about 130,000 clones, roughly 83% seen once; the top ten hold 2.5% to 4%. The material sequenced was PBMCs, taken around atezolizumab (anti-PD-L1) treatment. These receptors all come from a man over 45 with urothelial cancer.

The V and J genes are TRBV19 and TRBJ1-1; 9 bases map to TRBD1. The CDR3 has 17 amino acids. The germline CDR1 and CDR2 sequences are LNHDA and SQIVND (reference sequence). V shed 0 bases, J shed 3 bases, and the junction held 8 bases outside the gene matches. CDR3 region: CASSIESWTGAYTEAFF. In DNA, the CDR3 is TGTGCCAGTAGTATAGAAAGCTGGACAGGGGCCTACACTGAAGCTTTCTTT.

The count of this clone is one. CDR3 residues: CAISRTGGDTEAFF. In DNA form, the CDR3 reads TGTGCCATCAGTCGGACAGGTGGGGACACTGAAGCTTTCTTT. The chain joins TRBV10-3 to TRBJ1-1, with 7 bases identical to TRBD1. V dropped 5 bases and J dropped 3; count of bases not matched to a gene: 6. The germline gives CDR1 ENHRY, CDR2 SYGVKD. This CDR3 has 14 residues.

The gene calls are TRBV30 and TRBJ2-1, with 12 bases fitting TRBD2. The CDR3 is 15 residues long. CDR1 is GTSNPN and CDR2 is SVGIG in the germline V gene (reference sequence). With V trimmed by 3 bases and J by 6 bases, 6 bases remained unmatched. The CDR3 sequence: CAWSGLAGSGNEQFF. Here the CDR3 DNA reads TGTGCCTGGAGCGGACTAGCGGGAAGCGGCAATGAGCAGTTCTTC.